The entry below gives a single T cell receptor (beta chain) sequence along with its context. The antigen remains unidentified. The germline V gene encodes CDR1 SQVTM and CDR2 ANQGSEA. This CDR3 comprises 12 residues. V lost 6 bases and J lost 6, with 14 bases in between. Primers: 60 Vbeta forward and 13 Jbeta reverse. Libraries were prepared by immunoSEQ multiplex PCR; TCRdb keeps only in-frame clonotypes and omits some of them. The sample yields under 200,000 clones, of which the top ten take up less than 6.5%. This entry belongs to a study of cytomegalovirus exposure and HLA in healthy donors. Study observations and caveats: The classifier was said to identify cytomegalovirus status with high specificity and sensitivity. Most subjects' HLA-A and HLA-B alleles were reportedly predicted from TCR beta sequences.

Sequenced sample: PBMCs. The chain combines TRBV29-1 with TRBJ1-1; TRBD1 is a possible D gene (5 bases). This receptor was taken from a man aged 30 to 39 in good health and CMV-seronegative. CDR3 sequence (DNA): TGCAGCGTGGAGGGGAATGGCGCTGAAGCTTTCTTT. Translated: CSVEGNGAEAFF.